Listed below are T cell receptor beta chains from one sample, sequenced in a study of T cell responses to AZD1222 COVID-19 vaccine. Some clones are missing from TCRdb's copy, which holds only in-frame ones; the method was immunoSEQ multiplex PCR. The data contain 140,000 to 150,000 clones, around 90% of them singletons. Sequences were derived from peripheral blood, sampled on day 0 of MenACWY control vaccination. The receptors shown here come from an adult in good health. The CDR3 runs from the conserved cysteine through the conserved F or W.

TRBV6-5	TRBJ2-7	CASTRSHEQYF
TRBV6-1	TRBJ2-6	CASSAPAGPSGANVLTF
TRBV6-5	TRBJ1-1	CAISIMDVYTEAFF
TRBV15	TRBJ2-2	CATSRDRGVTGELFF
TRBV4-1	TRBJ2-1	CASSHGIFKEQFF
TRBV6-5	TRBJ1-2	CASTTPSTYGYTF
TRBV5-1	TRBJ2-3	CASSLVQGPDTQYF
TRBV23-1	TRBJ2-7	CASSHPPLTSFWYEQYF
TRBV27	TRBJ2-4	CASSFAVWDIQYF
TRBV2	TRBJ1-2	CASSQGADNYGYTF
TRBV10-2	TRBJ2-5	CASSTRRAEETQYF
TRBV6-4	TRBJ1-3	CASSEGIASGNTIYF
TRBV2	TRBJ2-3	CASSPTGYNTDTQYF
TRBV5-6	TRBJ1-2	CASVSLGQFVGYTF
TRBV11-2	TRBJ2-5	CASSLEIAGFIETQYF
TRBV6-1	TRBJ1-1	CASSERHLEAFF
TRBV5-4	TRBJ2-7	CASSLWGLANYEQYF
TRBV9	TRBJ1-2	CASSADREWIGYTF
TRBV30	TRBJ1-2	CAWGDRFDYGYTF
TRBV5-1	TRBJ2-5	CASSLISGRETQYF